This T cell receptor (beta chain) was recovered during a study of cytomegalovirus exposure and HLA in healthy donors. With respect to this clone: Its antigen is currently unknown.

The V end was cut by 7 bases, the J end by 9 bases, with 13 bases between. Germline values: CDR1 SGHAT, CDR2 FQNNGV. The CDR3 length is 12 residues. 60 Vbeta and 13 Jbeta primers were used in PCR. Produced via immunoSEQ multiplex PCR; TCRdb's table is partial and in-frame only. The sample has under 150,000 clones; 80% are singletons. Healthy donors of bone marrow made up the group. Whole-study results and caveats: There were reportedly fewer N-insertions in an Asian-associated ancestry cluster than the approximately 700-donor mean, in a later analysis.

Sequencing was done on a sample of PBMCs. The chain carries TRBV11-2 and TRBJ2-1; a possible D gene is TRBD1 (5 bases). This TCR was recovered from a woman in her forties in good health and CMV-seronegative. CDR3 DNA: TGTGCCAGCACCGTTCAGGGTTCTGAGCAGTTCTTC. This gives the protein CASTVQGSEQFF.